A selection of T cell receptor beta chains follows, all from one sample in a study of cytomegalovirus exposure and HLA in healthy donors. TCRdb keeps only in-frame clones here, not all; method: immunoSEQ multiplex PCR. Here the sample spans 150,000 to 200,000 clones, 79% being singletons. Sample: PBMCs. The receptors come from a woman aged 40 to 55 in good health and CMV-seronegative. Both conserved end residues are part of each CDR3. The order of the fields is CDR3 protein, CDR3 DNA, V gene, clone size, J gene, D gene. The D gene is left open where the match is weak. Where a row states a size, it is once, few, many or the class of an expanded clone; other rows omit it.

CDR3: CASSQETAIYGYTF; DNA: TGCGCCAGCAGCCAAGAAACAGCCATTTATGGCTACACCTTC; V: TRBV4-1; size: NA; J: TRBJ1-2; D: NA
CDR3: CASRPPGQGSYEQYF; DNA: TGTGCCAGCAGGCCGCCGGGACAGGGCTCCTACGAGCAGTACTTC; V: TRBV28; size: NA; J: TRBJ2-7; D: TRBD1
CDR3: CAWRYPGSGANVLTF; DNA: TGTGCCTGGAGATACCCCGGCTCTGGGGCCAACGTCCTGACTTTC; V: TRBV30; size: NA; J: TRBJ2-6; D: NA
CDR3: CASSVGGTGVVTNYGYTF; DNA: TGTGCCAGCAGCGTAGGTGGGACAGGGGTCGTCACTAACTATGGCTACACCTTC; V: TRBV9; size: NA; J: TRBJ1-2; D: TRBD1
CDR3: CASSHLAGRNYEQYF; DNA: TGCGCCAGCAGCCACCTCGCGGGACGCAACTACGAGCAGTACTTC; V: TRBV4-3; size: NA; J: TRBJ2-7; D: NA
CDR3: CAILGGSRTEAFF; DNA: TGTGCCATCCTGGGGGGGTCCCGCACTGAAGCTTTCTTT; V: TRBV2; size: NA; J: TRBJ1-1; D: NA
CDR3: CASSPDSIGNTIYF; DNA: TGTGCCAGCAGTCCCGACAGTATTGGAAACACCATATATTTT; V: TRBV27; size: NA; J: TRBJ1-3; D: NA
CDR3: CASSPLASSTDTQYF; DNA: TGTGCCAGTTCACCTCTAGCGAGCAGCACAGATACGCAGTATTTT; V: TRBV9; size: NA; J: TRBJ2-3; D: NA
CDR3: CASSLTGDNEKLFF; DNA: TGTGCCAGCAGCTTGACAGGGGATAATGAAAAACTGTTTTTT; V: TRBV5-4; size: few; J: TRBJ1-4; D: TRBD1
CDR3: CASSPRLAGSNEQFF; DNA: TGCGCCAGCAGCCCCCGACTAGCGGGCAGCAATGAGCAGTTCTTC; V: TRBV4-1; size: NA; J: TRBJ2-1; D: TRBD2
CDR3: CASSYSPPGFEQYF; DNA: TGTGCCAGCAGTTACTCTCCCCCGGGATTCGAGCAGTACTTC; V: TRBV6-5; size: NA; J: TRBJ2-7; D: NA
CDR3: CASSPGLPRHEQFF; DNA: TGTGCCAGCAGCCCGGGACTACCTCGCCATGAGCAGTTCTTC; V: TRBV7-9; size: NA; J: TRBJ2-1; D: TRBD2
CDR3: CASSFPRDREPGNTEAFF; DNA: TGTGCCAGCAGTTTCCCTAGGGACAGGGAGCCGGGGAACACTGAAGCTTTCTTT; V: TRBV28; size: NA; J: TRBJ1-1; D: TRBD1
CDR3: CASTGVGQGRNYGYTF; DNA: TGTGCCAGCACGGGGGTCGGACAGGGACGTAACTATGGCTACACCTTC; V: TRBV25-1; size: NA; J: TRBJ1-2; D: TRBD1
CDR3: CASSPAKEWSEQYF; DNA: TGTGCCAGCAGCCCCGCAAAGGAGTGGTCCGAGCAGTACTTC; V: TRBV6-5; size: few; J: TRBJ2-7; D: NA
CDR3: CASSQEFQGYEKLFF; DNA: TGCGCCAGCAGCCAAGAATTCCAGGGGTATGAAAAACTGTTTTTT; V: TRBV4-3; size: NA; J: TRBJ1-4; D: NA
CDR3: CASTFRAEGGQPQHF; DNA: TGTGCCAGTACCTTCCGGGCAGAAGGAGGACAGCCCCAGCATTTT; V: TRBV19; size: NA; J: TRBJ1-5; D: NA
CDR3: CASRPRAADSGELFF; DNA: TGTGCCAGCAGACCCCGGGCGGCAGACAGCGGGGAGCTGTTTTTT; V: TRBV28; size: NA; J: TRBJ2-2; D: NA
CDR3: CASSVGTANNYGYTF; DNA: TGCGCCAGCAGCGTCGGGACAGCCAACAACTATGGCTACACCTTC; V: TRBV5-1; size: NA; J: TRBJ1-2; D: TRBD1
CDR3: CAAGRGYEQYF; DNA: TGTGCCGCCGGCAGGGGGTACGAGCAGTACTTC; V: TRBV11-1; size: NA; J: TRBJ2-7; D: TRBD1
CDR3: CAWSSGSTDTQYF; DNA: TGTGCCTGGAGTAGCGGGAGCACAGATACGCAGTATTTT; V: TRBV30; size: NA; J: TRBJ2-3; D: NA
CDR3: CASSPAGLAGGPWETQYF; DNA: TGTGCCAGCAGTCCAGCGGGGCTAGCGGGTGGCCCCTGGGAGACCCAGTACTTC; V: TRBV2; size: NA; J: TRBJ2-5; D: TRBD2
CDR3: CASSPRTGPGEQYF; DNA: TGTGCCAGCAGTCCTAGGACAGGGCCGGGGGAGCAGTACTTC; V: TRBV6-1; size: NA; J: TRBJ2-5; D: TRBD1
CDR3: CASCWRSSSTDTQYF; DNA: TGTGCCAGCTGTTGGCGGAGTTCTAGCACAGATACGCAGTATTTT; V: TRBV6-5; size: NA; J: TRBJ2-3; D: NA
CDR3: CASSESSYEQYF; DNA: TGTGCCAGCTCGGAGAGCTCCTACGAGCAGTACTTC; V: TRBV2; size: few; J: TRBJ2-7; D: NA
CDR3: CASSVSGTGYDEQYF; DNA: TGTGCCAGCAGCGTATCGGGGACAGGGTACGACGAGCAGTACTTC; V: TRBV9; size: once; J: TRBJ2-7; D: TRBD1
CDR3: CASSPTGGRAFF; DNA: TGTGCCAGCAGTCCGACGGGGGGGAGGGCTTTCTTT; V: TRBV6-5; size: once; J: TRBJ1-1; D: NA
CDR3: CASSHGQGPYEQYF; DNA: TGTGCCAGCAGCCATGGCCAGGGGCCCTACGAGCAGTACTTC; V: TRBV14; size: NA; J: TRBJ2-7; D: NA
CDR3: CASSFASPGAPEAFF; DNA: TGTGCCAGCAGCTTCGCCTCTCCAGGGGCGCCGGAAGCTTTCTTT; V: TRBV6-5; size: once; J: TRBJ1-1; D: NA
CDR3: CASSLTPDRAGGYTF; DNA: TGCGCCAGCAGCTTGACCCCCGACAGGGCTGGGGGCTACACCTTC; V: TRBV5-1; size: NA; J: TRBJ1-2; D: TRBD1
CDR3: CASSLSRAGDQPQHF; DNA: TGTGCCAGCAGTTTATCCAGGGCCGGCGATCAGCCCCAGCATTTT; V: TRBV27; size: NA; J: TRBJ1-5; D: NA
CDR3: CASSLSPPSGGYEQYF; DNA: TGTGCCAGCAGTTTATCTCCCCCTAGCGGAGGGTACGAGCAGTACTTC; V: TRBV28; size: NA; J: TRBJ2-7; D: TRBD2
CDR3: CASSPFGGETQYF; DNA: TGTGCCAGCAGCCCCTTCGGGGGAGAGACCCAGTACTTC; V: TRBV7-3; size: NA; J: TRBJ2-5; D: NA
CDR3: CASSGDGRGGNTEAFF; DNA: TGTGCCAGCAGTGGGGATGGCAGGGGCGGGAACACTGAAGCTTTCTTT; V: TRBV2; size: NA; J: TRBJ1-1; D: NA